These T cell receptor beta chains were read from a single sample in a study of shared clonotypes between healthy human individuals. TCRdb keeps only in-frame clones here, not all; method: immunoSEQ multiplex PCR. The table lists around 340,000 clones, more than 60% of them singletons. Sequenced input: memory CD4+ T cells sorted from blood. The origin of the receptors is a man aged 30-40 years in good health. Each CDR3 is given with its conserved first and last residue. D genes are given only for firm matches. The listing skips clone size in some rows; elsewhere it reads once, few, many or a size class.

j_call: TRBJ2-1
clone_size: -
d_call: -
v_call: TRBV18
cdr3_nt: TGTGCCAGCTCGTCACTGGGGGGTGAGCAGTTCTTC
cdr3_aa: CASSSLGGEQFF

j_call: TRBJ2-1
clone_size: -
d_call: TRBD1
v_call: TRBV5-4
cdr3_nt: TGTGCCAGCAGCCCGGTAGGGACAGGGTTATACAATGAGCAGTTCTTC
cdr3_aa: CASSPVGTGLYNEQFF

j_call: TRBJ2-1
clone_size: -
d_call: TRBD2
v_call: TRBV5-6
cdr3_nt: TGTGCCAGCAGCTGGACTAGCGGGAGAGGTGAGCAGTTCTTC
cdr3_aa: CASSWTSGRGEQFF

j_call: TRBJ2-1
clone_size: -
d_call: -
v_call: TRBV27
cdr3_nt: TGTGCCAGCAGTTTAAGCTCGCGATACAATGAGCAGTTCTTC
cdr3_aa: CASSLSSRYNEQFF

j_call: TRBJ1-5
clone_size: -
d_call: TRBD1
v_call: TRBV2
cdr3_nt: TGTGCCAGCACCTCGGACAGGGGAGGCAATCAGCCCCAGCATTTT
cdr3_aa: CASTSDRGGNQPQHF

j_call: TRBJ1-2
clone_size: many
d_call: -
v_call: TRBV14
cdr3_nt: TGTGCCAGCAGCCAGGGGGCTAACTATGGCTACACCTTC
cdr3_aa: CASSQGANYGYTF

j_call: TRBJ2-2
clone_size: -
d_call: TRBD1
v_call: TRBV25-1
cdr3_nt: TGTGCCAGCAGGGGGACAGGGTCTAACACCGGGGAGCTGTTTTTT
cdr3_aa: CASRGTGSNTGELFF

j_call: TRBJ2-5
clone_size: -
d_call: TRBD2
v_call: TRBV7-2
cdr3_nt: TGTGCCAGCAGCTTAGAGGTTTTGAGAGCGGGGGAGACCCAGTACTTC
cdr3_aa: CASSLEVLRAGETQYF

j_call: TRBJ2-1
clone_size: -
d_call: -
v_call: TRBV28
cdr3_nt: TGTGCCAGCAGTTCCCGGGACCTCCTTTACTATGAGCAGTTCTTC
cdr3_aa: CASSSRDLLYYEQFF

j_call: TRBJ2-3
clone_size: -
d_call: -
v_call: TRBV10-2
cdr3_nt: TGCGCCAGCAGTGAGTCGATGGGCCTCACAGATACGCAGTATTTT
cdr3_aa: CASSESMGLTDTQYF

j_call: TRBJ2-5
clone_size: -
d_call: TRBD1
v_call: TRBV27
cdr3_nt: TGTGCCAGCAGTTCCAGGGGGCGAAGGGAGACCCAGTACTTC
cdr3_aa: CASSSRGRRETQYF

j_call: TRBJ1-3
clone_size: -
d_call: -
v_call: TRBV5-1
cdr3_nt: TGCGCCAGCAGCTTAGACACAGCCTCTGGAAACACCATATATTTT
cdr3_aa: CASSLDTASGNTIYF

j_call: TRBJ2-7
clone_size: -
d_call: TRBD1
v_call: TRBV6-5
cdr3_nt: TGTGCCAGCAAAGGTGACAGGGTCCGCGAGCAGTACTTC
cdr3_aa: CASKGDRVREQYF

j_call: TRBJ1-2
clone_size: once
d_call: TRBD1
v_call: TRBV4-1
cdr3_nt: TGCGCCAGCAGCCAACAACAGGGGACGGGCTACTATGGCTACACCTTC
cdr3_aa: CASSQQQGTGYYGYTF

j_call: TRBJ1-5
clone_size: -
d_call: -
v_call: TRBV18
cdr3_nt: TGTGCCAGCTCACCGCCGGGTCAGCCCCAGCATTTT
cdr3_aa: CASSPPGQPQHF

j_call: TRBJ1-5
clone_size: -
d_call: -
v_call: TRBV27
cdr3_nt: TGTGCCAGCAGTTCGGTTGGAAATAGCAATCAGCCCCAGCATTTT
cdr3_aa: CASSSVGNSNQPQHF

j_call: TRBJ2-1
clone_size: -
d_call: -
v_call: TRBV28
cdr3_nt: TGTGCCAGCAGTTTGGGGGGCGGGAGTCGGCTCTACAATGAGCAGTTCTTC
cdr3_aa: CASSLGGGSRLYNEQFF

j_call: TRBJ2-7
clone_size: -
d_call: -
v_call: TRBV5-1
cdr3_nt: TGCGCCAGCAGCTACTTAGGAGGGAGCTACGAGCAGTACTTC
cdr3_aa: CASSYLGGSYEQYF

j_call: TRBJ2-4
clone_size: -
d_call: TRBD1
v_call: TRBV6-5
cdr3_nt: TGTGCCAGCACCACTCCGGGACAGGGGAAAAACATTCAGTACTTC
cdr3_aa: CASTTPGQGKNIQYF

j_call: TRBJ2-1
clone_size: -
d_call: -
v_call: TRBV10-3
cdr3_nt: TGTGCCATCAGGGGACCTACTAGTGAGCAGTTCTTC
cdr3_aa: CAIRGPTSEQFF

j_call: TRBJ2-5
clone_size: few
d_call: -
v_call: TRBV6-6
cdr3_nt: TGTGCCAGCAGTTTTGGAGGGGGGAAAGAGACCCAGTACTTC
cdr3_aa: CASSFGGGKETQYF

j_call: TRBJ2-7
clone_size: once
d_call: TRBD1
v_call: TRBV5-1
cdr3_nt: TGCGCCAGCAGCTTGGAGGGGGCTAGCAACGAGCAGTACTTC
cdr3_aa: CASSLEGASNEQYF

j_call: TRBJ2-7
clone_size: -
d_call: TRBD2
v_call: TRBV4-1
cdr3_nt: TGCGCCAGCAGCCAAGATCGGCCGGGAGGGATTCCCTACGAGCAGTACTTC
cdr3_aa: CASSQDRPGGIPYEQYF

j_call: TRBJ2-3
clone_size: -
d_call: TRBD1
v_call: TRBV4-2
cdr3_nt: TGTGCCAGCAGCCAAGGTGGACAGGGTGCTACAGATACGCAGTATTTT
cdr3_aa: CASSQGGQGATDTQYF

j_call: TRBJ1-2
clone_size: -
d_call: -
v_call: TRBV5-4
cdr3_nt: TGTGCCAGCAGCTTAGGGACCGGACCGGGGTCGAACTATGGCTACACCTTC
cdr3_aa: CASSLGTGPGSNYGYTF

j_call: TRBJ1-2
clone_size: -
d_call: TRBD1
v_call: TRBV7-9
cdr3_nt: TGTGCCAGCAGCCCTGGTTGGACAGGGGATACCTATGGCTACACCTTC
cdr3_aa: CASSPGWTGDTYGYTF

j_call: TRBJ2-7
clone_size: -
d_call: TRBD1
v_call: TRBV5-1
cdr3_nt: TGCGCCAGCACCACCGGGACAGGGAGTTACGAGCAGTACTTC
cdr3_aa: CASTTGTGSYEQYF

j_call: TRBJ2-3
clone_size: -
d_call: TRBD2
v_call: TRBV7-9
cdr3_nt: TGTGCCAGCCCAGTCGGGGCGGGAGCGGTAGATACGCAGTATTTT
cdr3_aa: CASPVGAGAVDTQYF

j_call: TRBJ1-2
clone_size: few
d_call: -
v_call: TRBV18
cdr3_nt: TGTGCCAGCTCACCAGGAGGACTATATGGCTACACCTTC
cdr3_aa: CASSPGGLYGYTF

j_call: TRBJ2-7
clone_size: few
d_call: -
v_call: TRBV7-9
cdr3_nt: TGTGCCAGCAGCATCCTCTCAGGGAAGGACGAGCAGTACTTC
cdr3_aa: CASSILSGKDEQYF

j_call: TRBJ2-7
clone_size: -
d_call: TRBD2
v_call: TRBV5-5
cdr3_nt: TGTGCCAGCAGCGGGCGACTAGCGGGGGGGACTGAGCAGTACTTC
cdr3_aa: CASSGRLAGGTEQYF

j_call: TRBJ1-4
clone_size: few
d_call: TRBD1
v_call: TRBV19
cdr3_nt: TGTGCCAGTTCAGACAGGGCGGGATTCGCAACTAATGAAAAACTGTTTTTT
cdr3_aa: CASSDRAGFATNEKLFF

j_call: TRBJ2-5
clone_size: -
d_call: -
v_call: TRBV10-3
cdr3_nt: TGTGCCATCAGTGAGTCGTGGGGGAAGGGGTTCCAAGAGACCCAGTACTTC
cdr3_aa: CAISESWGKGFQETQYF

j_call: TRBJ2-1
clone_size: -
d_call: -
v_call: TRBV5-8
cdr3_nt: TGTGCCAGCAGCTTGGTTCAGGGAACCTACAATGAGCAGTTCTTC
cdr3_aa: CASSLVQGTYNEQFF

j_call: TRBJ1-4
clone_size: few
d_call: -
v_call: TRBV18
cdr3_nt: TGTGCCAGCTCACCACCTTCGGGGGTTTATGAAAAACTGTTTTTT
cdr3_aa: CASSPPSGVYEKLFF

j_call: TRBJ1-3
clone_size: -
d_call: -
v_call: TRBV14
cdr3_nt: TGTGCCAGCAGCCAAACTACAGGGTATTCCTCTGGAAACACCATATATTTT
cdr3_aa: CASSQTTGYSSGNTIYF

j_call: TRBJ1-1
clone_size: -
d_call: -
v_call: TRBV28
cdr3_nt: TGTGCCAGCACAGAAGGGAATACGCGGACTGAAGCTTTCTTT
cdr3_aa: CASTEGNTRTEAFF

j_call: TRBJ2-7
clone_size: few
d_call: -
v_call: TRBV4-3
cdr3_nt: TGCGCCAGCAGCGCATTGGGGGGGGCTACCGAGCAGTACTTC
cdr3_aa: CASSALGGATEQYF

j_call: TRBJ1-5
clone_size: few
d_call: -
v_call: TRBV19
cdr3_nt: TGTGCCAGTAGTATATTCAGGGGTAGCAATCAGCCCCAGCATTTT
cdr3_aa: CASSIFRGSNQPQHF

j_call: TRBJ1-2
clone_size: -
d_call: -
v_call: TRBV28
cdr3_nt: TGTGCCAGCAGTTTTGTGCAGGGTTTAGGCTATGGCTACACCTTC
cdr3_aa: CASSFVQGLGYGYTF

j_call: TRBJ2-3
clone_size: -
d_call: TRBD2
v_call: TRBV9
cdr3_nt: TGTGCCAGCAGCGCATCAAAAGACGCCCGGAGCGGGACCCGATCTGGAGATACGCAGTATTTT
cdr3_aa: CASSASKDARSGTRSGDTQYF

j_call: TRBJ2-2
clone_size: -
d_call: -
v_call: TRBV7-5
cdr3_nt: TGTGTCAGAGGGGGACATCGAGCGGACACCGGGGAGCTGTTTTTT
cdr3_aa: CVRGGHRADTGELFF

j_call: TRBJ1-5
clone_size: few
d_call: -
v_call: TRBV7-2
cdr3_nt: TGTGCCAGCAGCTCTCGGCAGGGGATGCCCCAGCATTTT
cdr3_aa: CASSSRQGMPQHF

j_call: TRBJ1-3
clone_size: -
d_call: -
v_call: TRBV11-1
cdr3_nt: TGTGCCAGCAGCGCAAGACTGACAGACTCTGGAAACACCATATATTTT
cdr3_aa: CASSARLTDSGNTIYF

j_call: TRBJ2-3
clone_size: -
d_call: -
v_call: TRBV30
cdr3_nt: TGTGCCTGGAGCGGGGTGAAACGAGATACGCAGTATTTT
cdr3_aa: CAWSGVKRDTQYF

j_call: TRBJ1-2
clone_size: -
d_call: TRBD1
v_call: TRBV14
cdr3_nt: TGTGCCAGCAGCCAAGTTTTCGTGACAGGGACTAACTATGGCTACACCTTC
cdr3_aa: CASSQVFVTGTNYGYTF

j_call: TRBJ1-3
clone_size: many
d_call: -
v_call: TRBV6-5
cdr3_nt: TGTGCCAGCAGTTACTCGGAGGGAACTGGAAACACCATATATTTT
cdr3_aa: CASSYSEGTGNTIYF

j_call: TRBJ2-1
clone_size: -
d_call: -
v_call: TRBV29-1
cdr3_nt: TGCAGCGTCGTGGCCGCGACCGAGCAGTTCTTC
cdr3_aa: CSVVAATEQFF

j_call: TRBJ1-2
clone_size: -
d_call: TRBD1
v_call: TRBV29-1
cdr3_nt: TGCAGCGTCACTGGGACAGGGGGTGTGAGAGGCTACACCTTC
cdr3_aa: CSVTGTGGVRGYTF

j_call: TRBJ1-5
clone_size: -
d_call: -
v_call: TRBV28
cdr3_nt: TGTGCCAGCAGTTTATTCGGGAAGAGTCAGCCCCAGCATTTT
cdr3_aa: CASSLFGKSQPQHF

j_call: TRBJ1-2
clone_size: few
d_call: -
v_call: TRBV6-5
cdr3_nt: TGTGCCAGCGCGTCCCTGGCCCAAGGGCGTGGCTACACCTTC
cdr3_aa: CASASLAQGRGYTF

j_call: TRBJ2-2
clone_size: -
d_call: -
v_call: TRBV6-5
cdr3_nt: TGTGCCAGCAGCAAGAACACCGGGGAGCTGTTTTTT
cdr3_aa: CASSKNTGELFF

j_call: TRBJ2-3
clone_size: -
d_call: -
v_call: TRBV7-6
cdr3_nt: TGTGCCAGCAGCCCCAGTTTTGGAAATACGCAGTATTTT
cdr3_aa: CASSPSFGNTQYF

j_call: TRBJ2-6
clone_size: -
d_call: -
v_call: TRBV15
cdr3_nt: TGTGCCACCAGCAGGGAAGGGGCTGGGGCCAACGTCCTGACTTTC
cdr3_aa: CATSREGAGANVLTF

j_call: TRBJ2-2
clone_size: -
d_call: TRBD2
v_call: TRBV7-2
cdr3_nt: TGTGCCAGCAGCTTAGCGCTCGCTAGCGGGATGAACACCGGGGAGCTGTTTTTT
cdr3_aa: CASSLALASGMNTGELFF

j_call: TRBJ2-6
clone_size: many
d_call: -
v_call: TRBV4-1
cdr3_nt: TGCGCCAGCAGCCGTGGAGGGGGCTCTGGGGCCAACGTCCTGACTTTC
cdr3_aa: CASSRGGGSGANVLTF

j_call: TRBJ2-5
clone_size: -
d_call: -
v_call: TRBV6-5
cdr3_nt: TGTGCCAGCAGTTACGGAGGCAGGGACTGGGGGACCCAGTACTTC
cdr3_aa: CASSYGGRDWGTQYF